Here is one TCR beta chain with its context. The data were taken from a study of monozygotic twins with inflammatory bowel disease. The germline gives CDR1 LGHNA, CDR2 YSLEER. This CDR3 comprises 15 residues. TCRdb reworked the 5' RACE reads into one entry per CDR3 protein, no DNA. The specimen's table records roughly 200,000 distinct CDR3 sequences. V usage is TRBV4-3 and J usage is TRBJ2-7; TCRdb calls TRBD2, which cannot be checked without DNA. The sample taken for sequencing was blood. The sequence came from a human donor with ulcerative colitis or Crohn's disease, or a healthy co-twin of an affected twin (not recorded which). This CDR3 is CASSQGTSGAYEQYF.